This T cell receptor (beta chain) was recorded in a study of T cell responses to AZD1222 COVID-19 vaccine. Data came from immunoSEQ multiplex PCR; TCRdb stores just in-frame clones and leaves some out. The table has around 100,000 clones, around 82% seen once; the top ten hold around 9.9%. The CDR3 has 13 amino acids. Trimming stripped 1 base from V and 5 bases from J, with 9 bases between. Germline V gene lookup returns CDR1 SGHTA and CDR2 FQGNSA. This clonotype was obtained from an adult in good health. The sample in question was peripheral blood, obtained on day 0 of AZD1222 vaccination. This chain joins TRBV7-2 and TRBJ2-7; D is ambiguous. DNA of the CDR3: TGTGCCAGCAGCTTAGTAGCCAGAGACGAGCAGTACTTC. Translated, it gives CASSLVARDEQYF. The full variable domain, completed using reference TRBV7-2 and TRBJ2-7, is GAGVSQSPSNKVTEKGKDVELRCDPISGHTALYWYRQSLGQGLEFLIYFQGNSAPDKSGLPSDRFSAERTGGSVSTLTIQRTQQEDSAVYLCASSLVARDEQYFGPGTRLTVT.